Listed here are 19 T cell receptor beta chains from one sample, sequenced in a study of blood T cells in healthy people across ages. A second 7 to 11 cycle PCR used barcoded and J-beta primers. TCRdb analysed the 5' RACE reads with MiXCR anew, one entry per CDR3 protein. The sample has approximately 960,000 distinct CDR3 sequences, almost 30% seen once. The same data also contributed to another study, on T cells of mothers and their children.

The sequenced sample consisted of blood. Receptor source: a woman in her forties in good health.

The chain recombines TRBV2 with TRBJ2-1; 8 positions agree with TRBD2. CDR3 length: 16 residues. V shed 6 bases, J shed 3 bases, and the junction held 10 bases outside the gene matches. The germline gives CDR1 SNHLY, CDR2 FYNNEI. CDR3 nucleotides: TGTGCCAGCAGCGCCACAGCGGGGGCCATCTACAATGAGCAGTTCTTC. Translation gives CASSATAGAIYNEQFF.

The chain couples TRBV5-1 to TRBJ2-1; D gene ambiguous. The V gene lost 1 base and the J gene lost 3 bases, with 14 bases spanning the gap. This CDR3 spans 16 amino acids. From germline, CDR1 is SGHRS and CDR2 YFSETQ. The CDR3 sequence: CASSLHGSGDYNEQFF. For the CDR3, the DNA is TGCGCCAGCAGCTTGCATGGTTCTGGGGACTACAATGAGCAGTTCTTC.

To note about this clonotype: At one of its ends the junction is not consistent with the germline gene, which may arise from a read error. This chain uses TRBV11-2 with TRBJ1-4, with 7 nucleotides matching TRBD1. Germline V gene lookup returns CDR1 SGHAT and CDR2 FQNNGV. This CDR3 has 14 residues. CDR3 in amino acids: CASRTGTVNEKRFF. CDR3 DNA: TGTGCCAGCAGGACCGGGACAGTCAATGAAAAACGGTTTTTT.

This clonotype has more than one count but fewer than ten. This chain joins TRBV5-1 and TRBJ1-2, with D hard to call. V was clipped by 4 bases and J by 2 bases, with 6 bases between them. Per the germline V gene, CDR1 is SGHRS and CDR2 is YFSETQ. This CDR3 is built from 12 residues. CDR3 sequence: CASSTENYGYTF. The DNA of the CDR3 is TGCGCCAGCAGCACGGAGAACTATGGCTACACCTTC.

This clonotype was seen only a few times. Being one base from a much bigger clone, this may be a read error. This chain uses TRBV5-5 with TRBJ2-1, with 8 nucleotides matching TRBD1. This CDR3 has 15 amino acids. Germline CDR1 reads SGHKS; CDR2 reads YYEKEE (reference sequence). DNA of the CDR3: TGTACCAGCAGCCAGACAGGGGTAGGCTACAATGAGCAGTTCTTC. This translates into CTSSQTGVGYNEQFF.

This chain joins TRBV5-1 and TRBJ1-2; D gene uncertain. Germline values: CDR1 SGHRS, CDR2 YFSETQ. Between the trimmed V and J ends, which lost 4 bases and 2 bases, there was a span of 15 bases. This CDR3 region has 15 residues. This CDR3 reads CASSPGGVGNYGYTF. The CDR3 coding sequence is TGCGCCAGCAGCCCAGGTGGTGTGGGAAACTATGGCTACACCTTC.

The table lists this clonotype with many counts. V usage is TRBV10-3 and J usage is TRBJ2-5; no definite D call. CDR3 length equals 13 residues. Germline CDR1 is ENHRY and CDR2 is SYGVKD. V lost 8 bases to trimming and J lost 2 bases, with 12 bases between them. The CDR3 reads CAIGSDSQETQYF. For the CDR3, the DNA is TGTGCCATCGGTTCAGATAGTCAAGAGACCCAGTACTTC.

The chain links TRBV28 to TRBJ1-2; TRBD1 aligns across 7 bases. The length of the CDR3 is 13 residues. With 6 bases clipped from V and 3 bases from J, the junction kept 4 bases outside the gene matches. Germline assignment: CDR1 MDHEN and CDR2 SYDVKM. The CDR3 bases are TGTGCCAGCAGGTCCGGGACAGACTATGGCTACACCTTC. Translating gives CASRSGTDYGYTF.

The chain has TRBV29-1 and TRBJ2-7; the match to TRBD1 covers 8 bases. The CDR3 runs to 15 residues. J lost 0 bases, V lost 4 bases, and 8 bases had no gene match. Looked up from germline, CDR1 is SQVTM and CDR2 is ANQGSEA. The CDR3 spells CSVAKTGTGSYEQYF. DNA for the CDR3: TGCAGCGTTGCTAAGACCGGGACAGGCTCCTACGAGCAGTACTTC.

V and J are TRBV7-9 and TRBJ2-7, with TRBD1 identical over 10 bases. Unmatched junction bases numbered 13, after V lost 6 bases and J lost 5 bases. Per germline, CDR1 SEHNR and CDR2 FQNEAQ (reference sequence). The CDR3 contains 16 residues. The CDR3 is CASSQSRDRGTHEQYF. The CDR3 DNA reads TGTGCCAGCAGTCAAAGCCGGGACAGGGGAACCCACGAGCAGTACTTC.

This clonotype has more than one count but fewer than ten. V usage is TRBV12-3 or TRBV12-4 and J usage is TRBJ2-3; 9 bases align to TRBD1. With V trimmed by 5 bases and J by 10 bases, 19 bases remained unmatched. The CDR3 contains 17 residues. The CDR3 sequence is CASSETGGQGPAFSQYF. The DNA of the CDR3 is TGTGCCAGCAGTGAAACAGGGGGCCAAGGGCCGGCCTTCTCGCAGTATTTT.

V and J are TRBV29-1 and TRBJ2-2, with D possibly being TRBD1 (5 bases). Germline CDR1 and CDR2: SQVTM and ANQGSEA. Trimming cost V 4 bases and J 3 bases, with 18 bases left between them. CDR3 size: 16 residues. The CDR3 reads CSVGGAGISYTGELFF. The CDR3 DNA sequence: TGCAGCGTTGGTGGGGCAGGGATTTCTTACACCGGGGAGCTGTTTTTT.

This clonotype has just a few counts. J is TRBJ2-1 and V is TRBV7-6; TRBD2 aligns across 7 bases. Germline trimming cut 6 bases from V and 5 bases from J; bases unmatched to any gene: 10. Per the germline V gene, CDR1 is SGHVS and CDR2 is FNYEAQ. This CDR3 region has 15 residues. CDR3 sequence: CASSPGGGDHNEQFF. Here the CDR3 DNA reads TGTGCCAGCAGTCCGGGGGGAGGGGACCACAATGAGCAGTTCTTC.

CDR3 region: CASSLDGTPNTEAFF. CDR3 nucleotide sequence: TGTGCCAGCAGCTTAGATGGGACACCGAACACTGAAGCTTTCTTT. The V call is TRBV7-9, the J call TRBJ1-1; TRBD1 is a possible D gene (6 bases). Per the germline V gene, CDR1 is SEHNR and CDR2 is FQNEAQ (reference sequence). V gave up 1 base and J gave up 1 base, with 10 bases separating them. The CDR3 runs to 15 residues.

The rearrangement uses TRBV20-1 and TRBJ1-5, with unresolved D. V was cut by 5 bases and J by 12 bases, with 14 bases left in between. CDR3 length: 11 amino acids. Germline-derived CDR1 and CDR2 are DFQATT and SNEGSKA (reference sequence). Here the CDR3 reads CSAPLGVVQHF. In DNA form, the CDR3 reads TGCAGTGCTCCCCTTGGGGTAGTCCAGCATTTT.

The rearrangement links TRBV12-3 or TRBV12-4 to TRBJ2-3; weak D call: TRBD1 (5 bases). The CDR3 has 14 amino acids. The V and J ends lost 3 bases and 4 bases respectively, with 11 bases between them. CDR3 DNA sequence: TGTGCCAGCAGTTTCCGCGCAGGGTCAGATACGCAGTATTTT. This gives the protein CASSFRAGSDTQYF.

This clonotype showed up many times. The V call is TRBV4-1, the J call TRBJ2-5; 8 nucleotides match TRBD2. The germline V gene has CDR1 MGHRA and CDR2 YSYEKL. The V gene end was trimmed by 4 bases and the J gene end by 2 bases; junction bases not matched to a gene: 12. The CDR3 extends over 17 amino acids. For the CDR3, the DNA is TGCGCCAGCAGCCCTTTTACCCAGGCGGGGGGACAAGAGACCCAGTACTTC. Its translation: CASSPFTQAGGQETQYF.

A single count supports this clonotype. The CDR3 bases are TGTGCCAGCAGCCAAGGGGGCTTCGAAGCTTTCTTT. Translating gives CASSQGGFEAFF. This chain links TRBV3-1 with TRBJ1-1; possibly TRBD1 for D (5 bases). The CDR3 extends over 12 amino acids. CDR1 and CDR2 (germline): LGHDT, YNNKEL (reference sequence). Trimming removed 1 base from V and 8 bases from J, with 8 bases in between.

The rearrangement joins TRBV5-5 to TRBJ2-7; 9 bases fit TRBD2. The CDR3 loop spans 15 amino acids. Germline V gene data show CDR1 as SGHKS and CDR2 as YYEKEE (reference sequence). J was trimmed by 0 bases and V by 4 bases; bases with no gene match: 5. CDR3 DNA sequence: TGTGCCAGCAGCATTAGCGGGGGAACCTCCTACGAGCAGTACTTC. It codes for CASSISGGTSYEQYF.